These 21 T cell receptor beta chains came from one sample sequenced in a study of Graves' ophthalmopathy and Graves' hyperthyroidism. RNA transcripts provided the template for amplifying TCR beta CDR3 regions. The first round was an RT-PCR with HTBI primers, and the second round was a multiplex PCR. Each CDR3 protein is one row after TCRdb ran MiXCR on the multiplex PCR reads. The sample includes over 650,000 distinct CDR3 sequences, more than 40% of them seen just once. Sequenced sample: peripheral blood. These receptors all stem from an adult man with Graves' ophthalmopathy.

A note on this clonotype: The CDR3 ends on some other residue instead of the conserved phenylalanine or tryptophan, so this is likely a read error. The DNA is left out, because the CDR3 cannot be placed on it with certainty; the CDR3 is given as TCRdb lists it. The CDR3 protein is CASSEEAL. This rearrangement joins TRBV2 to TRBJ2-6. Germline CDR1 is SNHLY and CDR2 is FYNNEI. The CDR3 comprises 8 residues, both ends counted.

For the CDR3, the DNA is TGTGCCAGCGACTTCGGGACAGGGGCATCCTACGAGCAGTACTTC. Amino acid sequence: CASDFGTGASYEQYF. The J gene is TRBJ2-7, the V gene TRBV2; TRBD1 aligns across 10 bases. This CDR3 has 15 residues. Losses at the gene ends were 8 bases for V and 1 base for J; bases not matched to a gene: 8. The germline V gene has CDR1 SNHLY and CDR2 FYNNEI.

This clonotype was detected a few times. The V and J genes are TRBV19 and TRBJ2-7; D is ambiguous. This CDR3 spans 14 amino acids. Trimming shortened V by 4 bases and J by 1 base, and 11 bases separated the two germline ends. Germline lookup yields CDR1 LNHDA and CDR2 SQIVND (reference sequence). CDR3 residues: CASSTGSSSYEQYF. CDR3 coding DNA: TGTGCCAGTAGTACAGGATCCTCTTCCTACGAGCAGTACTTC.

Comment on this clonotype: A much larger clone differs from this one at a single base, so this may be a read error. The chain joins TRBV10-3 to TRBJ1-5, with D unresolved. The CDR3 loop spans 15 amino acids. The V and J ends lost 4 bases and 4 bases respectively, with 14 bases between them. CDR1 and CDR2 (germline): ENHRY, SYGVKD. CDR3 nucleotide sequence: TGTGCCATCAGTGCCGACGGTATAGCAAATCAGCCCCAGCATTTT. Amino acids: CAISADGIANQPQHF.

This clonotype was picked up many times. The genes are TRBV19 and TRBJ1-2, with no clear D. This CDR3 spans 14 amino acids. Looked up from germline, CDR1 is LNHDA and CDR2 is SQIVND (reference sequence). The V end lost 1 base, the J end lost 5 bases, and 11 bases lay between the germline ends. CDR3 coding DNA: TGTGCCAGTAGTATAGCGGTCGGGAGGTATGGCTACACCTTC. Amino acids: CASSIAVGRYGYTF.

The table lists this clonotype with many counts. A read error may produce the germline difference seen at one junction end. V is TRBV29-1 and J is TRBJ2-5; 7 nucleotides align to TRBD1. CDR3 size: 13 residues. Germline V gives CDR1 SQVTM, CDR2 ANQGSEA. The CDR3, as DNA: TGCAGCGCCAGGGGGTTGGGAACAGAGACCCGGTACTTC. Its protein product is CSARGLGTETRYF. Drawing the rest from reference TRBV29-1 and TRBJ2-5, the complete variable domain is SAVISQKPSRDICQRGTSLTIQCQVDSQVTMMFWYRQQPGQSLTLIATANQGSEATYESGFVIDKFPISRPNLTFSTLTVSNMSPEDSSIYLCSARGLGTETRYFGPGTRLLVL.

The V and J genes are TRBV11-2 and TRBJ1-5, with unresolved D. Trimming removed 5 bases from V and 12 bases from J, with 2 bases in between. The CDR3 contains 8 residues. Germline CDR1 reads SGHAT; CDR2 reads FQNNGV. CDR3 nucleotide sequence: TGTGCCAGCAGCCTCCAGCATTTT. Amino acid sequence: CASSLQHF.

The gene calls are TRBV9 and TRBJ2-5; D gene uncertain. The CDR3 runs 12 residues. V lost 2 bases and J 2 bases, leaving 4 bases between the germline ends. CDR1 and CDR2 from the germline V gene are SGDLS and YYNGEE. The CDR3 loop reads CASSVRQETQYF. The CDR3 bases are TGTGCCAGCAGCGTTCGACAAGAGACCCAGTACTTC.

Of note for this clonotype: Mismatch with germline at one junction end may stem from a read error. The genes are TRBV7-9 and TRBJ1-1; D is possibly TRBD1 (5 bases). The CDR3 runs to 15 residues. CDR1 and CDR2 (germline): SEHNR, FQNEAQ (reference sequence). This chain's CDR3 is CASSQGDQGNTEAFF. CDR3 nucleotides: TGCGCCAGCAGCCAAGGAGATCAGGGGAACACTGAAGCTTTCTTT.

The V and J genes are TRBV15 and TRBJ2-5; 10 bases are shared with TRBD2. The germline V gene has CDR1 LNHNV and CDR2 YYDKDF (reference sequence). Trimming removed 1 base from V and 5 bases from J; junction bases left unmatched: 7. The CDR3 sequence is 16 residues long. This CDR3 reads CATSRASGGAHETQYF. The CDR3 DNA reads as TGTGCCACCAGCAGAGCAAGCGGGGGGGCCCACGAGACCCAGTACTTC.

The CDR3 loop is CATSRLGQGKELFF. Here the CDR3 DNA reads TGTGCCACCAGCCGCCTGGGACAGGGAAAAGAGCTGTTTTTT. This chain links TRBV15 with TRBJ2-2, with 9 bases matching TRBD1. V was clipped by 5 bases and J by 11 bases; unmatched bases: 9. The CDR3 contains 14 residues. Germline V gene data show CDR1 as LNHNV and CDR2 as YYDKDF (reference sequence). Supplemented by reference TRBV15 and TRBJ2-2, the full variable domain reads DAMVIQNPRYQVTQFGKPVTLSCSQTLNHNVMYWYQQKSSQAPKLLFHYYDKDFNNEADTPDNFQSRRPNTSFCFLDIRSPGLGDTAMYLCATSRLGQGKELFFGEGSRLTVL.

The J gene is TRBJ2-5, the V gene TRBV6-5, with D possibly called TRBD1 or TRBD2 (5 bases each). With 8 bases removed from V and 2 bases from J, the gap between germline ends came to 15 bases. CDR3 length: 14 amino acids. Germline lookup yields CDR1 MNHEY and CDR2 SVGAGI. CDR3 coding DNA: TGTGCCAGCCGCCCGGGACCGACGCAAGAGACCCAGTACTTC. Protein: CASRPGPTQETQYF.

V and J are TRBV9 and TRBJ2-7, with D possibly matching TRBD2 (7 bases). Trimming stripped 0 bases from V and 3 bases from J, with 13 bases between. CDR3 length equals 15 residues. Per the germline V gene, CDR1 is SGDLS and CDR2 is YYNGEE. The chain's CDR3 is CASSVGGGPLYEQYF. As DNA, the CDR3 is TGTGCCAGCAGCGTAGGGGGGGGCCCCCTCTACGAGCAGTACTTC.

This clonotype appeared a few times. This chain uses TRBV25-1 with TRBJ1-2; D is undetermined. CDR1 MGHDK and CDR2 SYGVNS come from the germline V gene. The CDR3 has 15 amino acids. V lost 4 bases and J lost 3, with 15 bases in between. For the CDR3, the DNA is TGTGCCAGCAGTGCTAGTTCGAATACGGACTATGGCTACACCTTC. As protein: CASSASSNTDYGYTF.

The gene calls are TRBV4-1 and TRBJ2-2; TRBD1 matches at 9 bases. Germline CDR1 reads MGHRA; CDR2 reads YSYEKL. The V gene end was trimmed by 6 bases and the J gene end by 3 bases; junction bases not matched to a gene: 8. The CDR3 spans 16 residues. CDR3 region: CASRNRDRVYTGELFF. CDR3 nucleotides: TGCGCCAGCAGAAACCGGGACAGGGTGTACACCGGGGAGCTGTTTTTT.

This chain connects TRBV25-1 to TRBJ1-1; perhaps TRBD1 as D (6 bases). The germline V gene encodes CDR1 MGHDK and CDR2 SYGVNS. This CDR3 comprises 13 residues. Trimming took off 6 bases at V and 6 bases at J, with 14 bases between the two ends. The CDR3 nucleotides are TGTGCCAGCAGCGAACAGGGATGGGCTGAAGCTTTCTTT. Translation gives CASSEQGWAEAFF.

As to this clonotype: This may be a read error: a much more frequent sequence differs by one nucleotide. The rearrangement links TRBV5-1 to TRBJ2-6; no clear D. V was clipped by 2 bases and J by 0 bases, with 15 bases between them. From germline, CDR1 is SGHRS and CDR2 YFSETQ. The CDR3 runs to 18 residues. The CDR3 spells CASSFYSTWCSGANVLTF. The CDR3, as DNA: TGCGCCAGCAGCTTTTACAGTACCTGGTGCTCTGGGGCCAACGTCCTGACTTTC.

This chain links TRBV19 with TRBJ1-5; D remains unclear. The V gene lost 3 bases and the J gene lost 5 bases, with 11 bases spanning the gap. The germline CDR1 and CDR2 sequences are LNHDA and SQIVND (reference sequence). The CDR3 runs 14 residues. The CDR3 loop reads CASSMERIYQPQHF. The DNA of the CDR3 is TGTGCCAGTAGTATGGAACGGATCTATCAGCCCCAGCATTTT.

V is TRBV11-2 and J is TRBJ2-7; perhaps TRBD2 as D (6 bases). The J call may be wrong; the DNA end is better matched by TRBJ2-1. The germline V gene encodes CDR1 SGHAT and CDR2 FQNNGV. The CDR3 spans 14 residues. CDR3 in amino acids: CASSGGLTRNEQFF. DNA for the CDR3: TGTGCCAGCAGCGGGGGACTCACTAGGAATGAGCAGTTCTTC.

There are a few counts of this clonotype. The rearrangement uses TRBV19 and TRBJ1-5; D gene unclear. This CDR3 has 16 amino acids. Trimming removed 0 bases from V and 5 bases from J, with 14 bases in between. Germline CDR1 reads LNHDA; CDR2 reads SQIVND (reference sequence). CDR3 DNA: TGTGCCAGTAGTATAGATTTAGGAGGCCTTTATCAGCCCCAGCATTTT. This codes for CASSIDLGGLYQPQHF.

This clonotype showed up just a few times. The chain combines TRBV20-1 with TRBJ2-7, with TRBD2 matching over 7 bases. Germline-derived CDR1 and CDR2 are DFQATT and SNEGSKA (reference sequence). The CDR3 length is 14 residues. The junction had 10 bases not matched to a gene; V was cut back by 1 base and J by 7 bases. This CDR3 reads CSARVSSGTLEQYF. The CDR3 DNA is TGCAGTGCTAGAGTATCTAGCGGAACCCTGGAGCAGTACTTC.